This T cell receptor (beta chain) was sequenced for a study of patients and donors after allogeneic stem cell transplantation. Germline CDR1 reads MNHEY; CDR2 reads SVGEGT. After removal of 1 base from V and 3 bases from J, the junction contained 2 bases not matched to a gene. The CDR3 covers 14 residues. One entry per CDR3 protein results from TCRdb running MiXCR on the RT-PCR reads. There are 400,000 to 450,000 distinct CDR3 sequences in the sample; about a sixth occur only once, and around 7.9% lies in the top ten. Only a few counts were recorded for this clonotype. The source material was blood, either unsorted or a sorted T cell fraction (not recorded which). The receptor's source is a human donor who was either an allogeneic HSCT recipient or a stem cell or donor lymphocyte infusion donor (not recorded which). It is not recorded whose cells these are; they may come from a transplant donor. The genes are TRBV6-2 or TRBV6-3 and TRBJ2-7, with TRBD2 identical over 8 bases. DNA of the CDR3: TGTGCCAGCAGTTACTTCGGGGGGGGCTACGAGCAGTACTTC. Translated: CASSYFGGGYEQYF.